The text below deals with one TCR beta chain. Its target is unknown. This sample was included in a study of follicular helper T cells after annual influenza vaccination. Study-wide context: Sampling occurred days 0, 7 and 28 after each influenza vaccination. Findings and limits, study-wide: Productive TCRB sequences came from only roughly 9.5-22% of cells. Recurrent ICOS+CD38+ cTfh clonotypes included tetramer and AIM influenza-specific ones. Day 7 ICOS+CD38+ clones later appeared mostly in ICOS-CD38- cTfh.

Indicated time point: 2015-2016 season, 7 days after influenza vaccination. The CDR3 sequence is 13 residues long. V dropped 2 bases and J dropped 4 bases, with 7 bases sitting between them. Germline-derived CDR1 and CDR2 are LNHDA and SQIVND (reference sequence). Method: immunoSEQ multiplex PCR; TCRdb's copy keeps in-frame clones and lacks some. Among about 10,000 clones, less than 90% were seen once, and the ten largest hold approximately 0.4%. This TCR was sampled from an adult who received the influenza vaccine. The rearrangement joins TRBV19 to TRBJ2-3, with a possible D match to TRBD2 (6 bases). The input for sequencing was CXCR5- memory CD4+ T cells sorted from blood, taken 7 days after influenza vaccination. Here the CDR3 reads CASSITSPDTQYF. The CDR3 bases are TGTGCCAGTAGTATAACTAGCCCAGATACGCAGTATTTT.